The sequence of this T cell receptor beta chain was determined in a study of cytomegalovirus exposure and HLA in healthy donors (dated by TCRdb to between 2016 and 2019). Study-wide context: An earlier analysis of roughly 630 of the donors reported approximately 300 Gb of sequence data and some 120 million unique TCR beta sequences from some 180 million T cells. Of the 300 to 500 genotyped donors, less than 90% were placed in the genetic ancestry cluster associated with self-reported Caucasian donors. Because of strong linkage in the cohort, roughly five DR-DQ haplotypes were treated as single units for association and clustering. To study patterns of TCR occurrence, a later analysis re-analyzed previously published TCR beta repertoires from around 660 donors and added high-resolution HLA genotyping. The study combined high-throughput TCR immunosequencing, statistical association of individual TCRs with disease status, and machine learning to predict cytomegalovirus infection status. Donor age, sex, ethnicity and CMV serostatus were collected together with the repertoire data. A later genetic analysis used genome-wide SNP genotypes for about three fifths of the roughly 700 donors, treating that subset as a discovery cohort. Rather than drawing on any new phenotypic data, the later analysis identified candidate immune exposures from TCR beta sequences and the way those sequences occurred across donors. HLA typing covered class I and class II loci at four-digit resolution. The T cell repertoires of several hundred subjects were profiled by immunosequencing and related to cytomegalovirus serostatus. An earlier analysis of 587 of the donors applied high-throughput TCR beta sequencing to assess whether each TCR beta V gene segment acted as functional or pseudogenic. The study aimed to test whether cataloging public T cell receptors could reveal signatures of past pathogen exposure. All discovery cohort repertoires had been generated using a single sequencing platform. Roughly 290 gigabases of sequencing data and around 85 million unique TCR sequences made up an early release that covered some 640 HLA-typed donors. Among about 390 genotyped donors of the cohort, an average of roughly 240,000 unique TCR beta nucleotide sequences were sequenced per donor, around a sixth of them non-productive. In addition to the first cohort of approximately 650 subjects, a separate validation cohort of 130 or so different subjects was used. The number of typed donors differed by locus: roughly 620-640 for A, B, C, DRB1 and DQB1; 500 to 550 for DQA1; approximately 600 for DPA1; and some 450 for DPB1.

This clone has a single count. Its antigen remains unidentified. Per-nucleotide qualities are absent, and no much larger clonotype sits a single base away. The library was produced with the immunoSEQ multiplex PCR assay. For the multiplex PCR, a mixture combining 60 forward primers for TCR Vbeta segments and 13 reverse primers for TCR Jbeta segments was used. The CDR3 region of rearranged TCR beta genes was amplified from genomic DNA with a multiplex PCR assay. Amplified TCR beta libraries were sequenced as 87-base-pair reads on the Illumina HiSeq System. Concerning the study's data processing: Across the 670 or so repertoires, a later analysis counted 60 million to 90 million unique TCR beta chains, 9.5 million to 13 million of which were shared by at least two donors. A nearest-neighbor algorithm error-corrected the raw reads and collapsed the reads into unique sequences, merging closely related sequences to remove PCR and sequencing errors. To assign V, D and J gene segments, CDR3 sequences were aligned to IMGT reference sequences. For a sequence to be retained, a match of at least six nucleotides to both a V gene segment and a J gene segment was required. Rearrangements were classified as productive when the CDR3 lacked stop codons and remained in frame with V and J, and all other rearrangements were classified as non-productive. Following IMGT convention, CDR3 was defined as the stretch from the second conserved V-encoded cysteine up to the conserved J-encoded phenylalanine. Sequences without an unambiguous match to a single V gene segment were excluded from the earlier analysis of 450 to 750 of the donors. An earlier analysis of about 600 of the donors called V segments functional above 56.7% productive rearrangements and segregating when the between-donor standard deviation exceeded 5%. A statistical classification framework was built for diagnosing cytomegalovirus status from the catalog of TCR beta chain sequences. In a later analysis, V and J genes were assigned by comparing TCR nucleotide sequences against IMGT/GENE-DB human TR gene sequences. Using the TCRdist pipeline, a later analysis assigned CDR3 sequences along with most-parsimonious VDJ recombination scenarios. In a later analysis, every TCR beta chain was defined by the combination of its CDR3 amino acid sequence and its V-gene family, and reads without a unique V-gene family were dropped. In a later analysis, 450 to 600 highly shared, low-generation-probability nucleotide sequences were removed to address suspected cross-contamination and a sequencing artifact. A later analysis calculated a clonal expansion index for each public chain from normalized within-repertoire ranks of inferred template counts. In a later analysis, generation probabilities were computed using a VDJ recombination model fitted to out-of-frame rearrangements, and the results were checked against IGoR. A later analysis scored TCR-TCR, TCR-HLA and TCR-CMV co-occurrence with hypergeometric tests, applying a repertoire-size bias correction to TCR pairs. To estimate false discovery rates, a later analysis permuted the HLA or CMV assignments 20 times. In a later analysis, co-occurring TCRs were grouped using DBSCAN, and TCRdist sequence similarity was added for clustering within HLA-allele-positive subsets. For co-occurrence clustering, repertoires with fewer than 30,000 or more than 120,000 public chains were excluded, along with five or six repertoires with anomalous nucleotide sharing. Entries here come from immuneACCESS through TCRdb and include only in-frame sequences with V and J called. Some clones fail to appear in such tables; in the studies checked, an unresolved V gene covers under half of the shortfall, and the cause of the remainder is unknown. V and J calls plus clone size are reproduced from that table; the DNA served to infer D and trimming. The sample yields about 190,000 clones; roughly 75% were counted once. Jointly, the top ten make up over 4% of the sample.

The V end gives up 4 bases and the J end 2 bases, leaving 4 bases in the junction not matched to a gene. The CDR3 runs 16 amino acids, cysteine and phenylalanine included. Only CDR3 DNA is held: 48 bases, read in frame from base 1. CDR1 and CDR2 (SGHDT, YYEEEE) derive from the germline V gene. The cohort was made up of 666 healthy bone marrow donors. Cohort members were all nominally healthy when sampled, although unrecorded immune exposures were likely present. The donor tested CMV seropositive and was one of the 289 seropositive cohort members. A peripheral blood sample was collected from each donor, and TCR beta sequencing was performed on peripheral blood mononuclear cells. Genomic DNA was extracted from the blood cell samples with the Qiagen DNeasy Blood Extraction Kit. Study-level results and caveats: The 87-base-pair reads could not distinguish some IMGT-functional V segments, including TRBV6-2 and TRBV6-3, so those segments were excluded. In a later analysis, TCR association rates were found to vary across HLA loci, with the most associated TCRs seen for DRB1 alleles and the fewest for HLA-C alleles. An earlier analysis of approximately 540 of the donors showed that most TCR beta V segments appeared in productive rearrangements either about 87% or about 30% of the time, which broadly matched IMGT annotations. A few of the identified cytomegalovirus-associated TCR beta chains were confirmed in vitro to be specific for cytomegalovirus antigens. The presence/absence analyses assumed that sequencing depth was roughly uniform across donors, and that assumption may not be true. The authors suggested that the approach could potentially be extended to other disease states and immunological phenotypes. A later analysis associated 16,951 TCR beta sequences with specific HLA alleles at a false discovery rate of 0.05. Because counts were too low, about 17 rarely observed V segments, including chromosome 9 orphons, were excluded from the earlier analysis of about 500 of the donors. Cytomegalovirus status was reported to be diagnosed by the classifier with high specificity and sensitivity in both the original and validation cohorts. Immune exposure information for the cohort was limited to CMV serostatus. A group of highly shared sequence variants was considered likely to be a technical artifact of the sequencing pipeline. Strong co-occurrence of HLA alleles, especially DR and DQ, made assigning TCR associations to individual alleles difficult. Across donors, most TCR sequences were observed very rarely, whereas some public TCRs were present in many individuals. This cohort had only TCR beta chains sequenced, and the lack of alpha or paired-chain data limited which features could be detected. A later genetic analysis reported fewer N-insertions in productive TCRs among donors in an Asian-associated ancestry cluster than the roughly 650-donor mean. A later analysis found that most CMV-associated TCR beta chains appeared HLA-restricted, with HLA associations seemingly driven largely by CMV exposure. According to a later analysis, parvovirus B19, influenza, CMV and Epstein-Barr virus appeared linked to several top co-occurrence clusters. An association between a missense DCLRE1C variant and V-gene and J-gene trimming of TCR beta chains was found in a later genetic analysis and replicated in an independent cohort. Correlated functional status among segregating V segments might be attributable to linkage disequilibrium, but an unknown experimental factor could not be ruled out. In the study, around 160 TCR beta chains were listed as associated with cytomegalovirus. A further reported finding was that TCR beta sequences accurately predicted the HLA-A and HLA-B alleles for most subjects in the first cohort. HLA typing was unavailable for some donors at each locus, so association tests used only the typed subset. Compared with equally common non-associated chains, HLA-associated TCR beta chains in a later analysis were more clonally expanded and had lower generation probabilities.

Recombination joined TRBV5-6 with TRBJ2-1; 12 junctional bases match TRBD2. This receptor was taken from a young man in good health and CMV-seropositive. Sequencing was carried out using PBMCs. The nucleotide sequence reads TGTGCCAGCAGCGCTAGCGGGAGGGCCACCTACAATGAGCAGTTCTTC. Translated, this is CASSASGRATYNEQFF. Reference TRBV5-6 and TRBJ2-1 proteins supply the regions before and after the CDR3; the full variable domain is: DAGVTQSPTHLIKTRGQQVTLRCSPKSGHDTVSWYQQALGQGPQFIFQYYEEEERQRGNFPDRFSGHQFPNYSSELNVNALLLGDSALYLCASSASGRATYNEQFFGPGTRLTVL.